These 20 T cell receptor beta chains came from one sample sequenced in a study of human T cells and chemical hapten exposure. TCRdb independently ran MiXCR on the RACE reads; one entry per CDR3 protein. The sample contains about 81,000 distinct CDR3 sequences, roughly 10% of which appear only once. Time point described: patch test 2, 6 weeks after DPC sensitization. Specified treatment: therapeutic diphenylcyclopropenone sensitization with weekly scalp DPC. The starting material was whole blood, obtained in connection with sensitization to the hapten diphenylcyclopropenone (DPC). These receptors all come from a woman in her twenties or thirties with alopecia areata. Some clones in this sample may be carry-over from other donors' samples.

This clonotype was seen many times. This rearrangement joins TRBV6-2 or TRBV6-3 to TRBJ2-7; either TRBD1 or TRBD2 may supply D (5 bases each). CDR1 is MNHEY and CDR2 is SVGEGT in the germline V gene. The CDR3 is 13 residues long. V was cut by 8 bases and J by 3 bases, with 14 bases left in between. The CDR3 loop is CASGDGAVYEQYF. The CDR3 DNA follows: TGTGCCAGCGGGGACGGGGCCGTCTACGAGCAGTACTTC.

Many counts were recorded for this clonotype. The chain couples TRBV11-2 to TRBJ1-1; D possibly corresponds to TRBD1 (6 bases). This CDR3 spans 13 amino acids. Trimming cost V 3 bases and J 7 bases, with 12 bases left between them. Germline CDR1 SGHAT, CDR2 FQNNGV. DNA of the CDR3: TGTGCCAGCAGCTTTACAGGGCGCGTTGAAGCTTTCTTT. It yields the protein CASSFTGRVEAFF.

Ten or more counts support this clonotype. This rearrangement joins TRBV18 to TRBJ2-5; perhaps TRBD1 as D (5 bases). Trimming shortened V by 4 bases and J by 9 bases, and 12 bases separated the two germline ends. The germline V gene has CDR1 KGHSH and CDR2 LQKENI. CDR3 length: 12 residues. CDR3 residues: CASSREQAPQYF. Written as DNA, the CDR3 is TGTGCCAGCTCACGGGAACAGGCCCCCCAGTACTTC.

This clonotype was counted ten times or more. The chain carries TRBV23-1 and TRBJ2-1, with TRBD1 matching 9 bases. TRBV23-1 is an ORF, with its function uncertain. The CDR3 runs 19 residues. Unmatched junction bases numbered 21, after V lost 3 bases and J lost 9 bases. The DNA of the CDR3 is TGCGCCAGCAGTCACTACCCCCGGGTGACAGGGGGGCGTAAGGGTGAGCAGTTCTTC. It encodes CASSHYPRVTGGRKGEQFF.

The chain combines TRBV28 with TRBJ1-4; D remains ambiguous. The CDR3 has 13 amino acids. Germline assignment: CDR1 MDHEN and CDR2 SYDVKM. Trimming shortened V by 5 bases and J by 8 bases, and 12 bases separated the two germline ends. The CDR3 DNA follows: TGTGCCAGCAGTCGCACGACCCTAGAAAAACTGTTTTTT. Translation gives CASSRTTLEKLFF. Full variable domain (outside the CDR3, taken from reference TRBV28 and TRBJ1-4): DVKVTQSSRYLVKRTGEKVFLECVQDMDHENMFWYRQDPGLGLRLIYFSYDVKMKEKGDIPEGYSVSREKKERFSLILESASTNQTSMYLCASSRTTLEKLFFGSGTQLSVL.

This clonotype was detected many times. The rearrangement uses TRBV2 and TRBJ2-4; D not certain. Germline V gene sequence: CDR1 SNHLY, CDR2 FYNNEI. The V end was cut by 2 bases, the J end by 5 bases, with 13 bases between. The CDR3 has 15 residues. The CDR3 nucleotides are TGTGCCAGCAGTGAAAGAGGAACAGACCAAAACATTCAGTACTTC. Encoded protein: CASSERGTDQNIQYF.

In this sample, this clonotype turned up a few times. The CDR3 DNA reads TGTGCCAGCAGCCCCCTCCCACTAGCGGGAGCTGGTGAGCAGTTCTTC. As protein: CASSPLPLAGAGEQFF. The V call is TRBV11-1, the J call TRBJ2-1; 11 positions agree with TRBD2. Germline trimming cut 5 bases from V and 9 bases from J; bases unmatched to any gene: 12. Germline V gene lookup returns CDR1 SGHAT and CDR2 FQDESV (reference sequence). The CDR3 consists of 16 residues. Full variable domain (missing parts from reference TRBV11-1 and TRBJ2-1): EAEVAQSPRYKITEKSQAVAFWCDPISGHATLYWYRQILGQGPELLVQFQDESVVDDSQLPKDRFSAERLKGVDSTLKIQPAELGDSAMYLCASSPLPLAGAGEQFFGPGTRLTVL.

This clonotype has ten or more counts. The chain carries TRBV3-1 and TRBJ1-1; TRBD1 matches at 8 bases. The germline CDR1 and CDR2 sequences are LGHDT and YNNKEL (reference sequence). The CDR3 covers 14 residues. The V and J ends lost 5 bases and 5 bases, in that order; junction bases with no gene match: 7. The CDR3 nucleotides are TGTGCCAGCAGCAAAGGACAGGGAGAGACTGAAGCTTTCTTT. Amino acid sequence: CASSKGQGETEAFF.

This clonotype was counted ten times or more. The rearrangement joins TRBV28 to TRBJ1-4, with D unclear. Germline lookup yields CDR1 MDHEN and CDR2 SYDVKM. The V end lost 5 bases, the J end lost 3 bases, and 16 bases lay between the germline ends. The CDR3 sequence is 16 residues long. The CDR3 is CASSIGSVHPNEKLFF. CDR3 DNA: TGTGCCAGCAGTATCGGGTCAGTTCATCCTAATGAAAAACTGTTTTTT.

This clonotype was counted at least ten times. The rearrangement links TRBV23-1 to TRBJ2-7; TRBD1 is a possible D gene (6 bases). TRBV23-1 is given ORF status, its function remaining uncertain. The germline V and J ends were trimmed by 2 bases and 3 bases, with 17 bases remaining between them. This CDR3 region has 16 residues. The CDR3 sequence is CASSQGGRGTFYEQYF. DNA of the CDR3: TGCGCCAGCAGTCAAGGGGGCAGGGGAACTTTCTACGAGCAGTACTTC.

This clonotype was counted ten times or more. The chain couples TRBV5-6 to TRBJ1-2, with D unclear. Germline V lookup: CDR1 SGHDT, CDR2 YYEEEE. This CDR3 contains 13 residues. Trimming stripped 5 bases from V and 4 bases from J, with 12 bases between. CDR3 region: CASSLSTTYGYTF. DNA for the CDR3: TGTGCCAGCAGTTTATCCACTACCTATGGCTACACCTTC.

At least ten counts were recorded for this clonotype. This chain uses TRBV11-2 with TRBJ2-2; 13 nucleotides match TRBD2. J was trimmed by 4 bases and V by 1 base; bases with no gene match: 9. Germline V gene data show CDR1 as SGHAT and CDR2 as FQNNGV. The CDR3 has 19 amino acids. The CDR3 sequence: CASSLARTSGRYATGELFF. CDR3 DNA: TGTGCCAGCAGCTTAGCAAGGACTAGCGGGAGATACGCCACCGGGGAGCTGTTTTTT.

This clonotype was recorded at least ten times. The rearrangement links TRBV5-4 to TRBJ1-2; D not resolved. The V gene's germline CDR1 is SGHNT and CDR2 YYREEE (reference sequence). The CDR3 covers 14 residues. Deletions cut 2 bases from V and 1 base from J, with 9 bases between. The CDR3: CASSFRSGNYGYTF. The CDR3 DNA follows: TGTGCCAGCAGCTTCCGGTCCGGTAACTATGGCTACACCTTC.

This clonotype was picked up many times. The chain is built from TRBV7-9 and TRBJ1-6; 9 bases match TRBD1. Germline CDR1 and CDR2: SEHNR and FQNEAQ (reference sequence). V was clipped by 6 bases and J by 7 bases; unmatched bases: 1. CDR3 length: 13 residues. The CDR3 DNA reads TGTGCCAGCAGAGACAGGGGGAATTCACCCCTCCACTTT. Amino acid sequence: CASRDRGNSPLHF. The full variable domain, with the rest looked up from reference TRBV7-9 and TRBJ1-6, is DTGVSQNPRHKITKRGQNVTFRCDPISEHNRLYWYRQTLGQGPEFLTYFQNEAQLEKSRLLSDRFSAERPKGSFSTLEIQRTEQGDSAMYLCASRDRGNSPLHFGNGTRLTVT.

This clonotype occurred many times. V is TRBV6-1 and J is TRBJ2-3; tentative D call: TRBD1 (6 bases). The germline V gene encodes CDR1 MNHNS and CDR2 SASEGT. The CDR3 length is 14 residues. V dropped 0 bases and J dropped 9 bases, with 13 bases sitting between them. CDR3 residues: CASSEATWQGTQYF. CDR3 DNA sequence: TGTGCCAGCAGTGAAGCCACTTGGCAGGGGACGCAGTATTTT.

The genes are TRBV18 and TRBJ2-3; 9 bases line up with TRBD2. Per germline, CDR1 KGHSH and CDR2 LQKENI. There are 18 residues in the CDR3. V shed 6 bases and J 0 bases; nucleotides not matched to a gene: 13. DNA for the CDR3: TGTGCCAGCTCGGCCCGGGGACTAGCTGCCACTAGCACAGATACGCAGTATTTT. It encodes CASSARGLAATSTDTQYF.

The genes are TRBV15 and TRBJ1-6, with D maybe TRBD1 (5 bases). This CDR3 contains 14 residues. Trimming pared 3 bases from V and 10 bases from J, leaving 13 bases between. Germline loops: CDR1 LNHNV, CDR2 YYDKDF (reference sequence). CDR3 coding DNA: TGTGCCACCAGCAGGGGACGGGGTGGGTCACCCCTCCACTTT. Its protein product is CATSRGRGGSPLHF.

This chain connects TRBV7-8 to TRBJ1-6; the D is unclear. The CDR3 runs 14 residues. CDR1 SGHVS and CDR2 FQNEAQ come from the germline V gene. The ends were cut back, 3 bases at V and 10 bases at J, with 13 bases in the middle. The CDR3 is CASSLRELGSPLHF. DNA of the CDR3: TGTGCCAGCAGCTTGAGGGAATTGGGGTCACCCCTCCACTTT.

This clonotype has at least ten counts. This chain connects TRBV28 to TRBJ1-2, with TRBD1 as a possible D gene (5 bases). This CDR3 has 13 residues. Germline CDR1 and CDR2: MDHEN and SYDVKM. V was shortened by 3 bases and J by 3 bases, with 8 bases between the two germline ends. The CDR3 bases are TGTGCCAGCAGTTTGGGCAGGGACTATGGCTACACCTTC. Encoded protein: CASSLGRDYGYTF.

This clonotype was recorded many times. The chain couples TRBV3-1 to TRBJ1-3; D uncertain. The CDR3 loop spans 12 amino acids. CDR1 and CDR2 (germline): LGHDT, YNNKEL (reference sequence). Trimming left V 2 bases short and J 8 bases short, with 7 bases between. CDR3: CASSQTGDTIYF. The DNA of the CDR3 is TGTGCCAGCAGCCAAACGGGCGACACCATATATTTT.